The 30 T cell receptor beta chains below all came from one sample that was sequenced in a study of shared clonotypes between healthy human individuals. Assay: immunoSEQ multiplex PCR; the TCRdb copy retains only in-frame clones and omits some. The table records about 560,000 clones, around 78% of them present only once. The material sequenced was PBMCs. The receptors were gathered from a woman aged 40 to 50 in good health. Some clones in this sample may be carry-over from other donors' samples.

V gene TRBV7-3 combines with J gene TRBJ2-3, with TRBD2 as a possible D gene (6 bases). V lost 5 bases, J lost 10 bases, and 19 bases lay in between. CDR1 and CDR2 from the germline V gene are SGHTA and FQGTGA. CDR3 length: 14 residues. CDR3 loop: CASSENSGDRAQYF. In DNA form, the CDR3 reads TGTGCCAGCAGCGAAAACTCGGGGGACCGCGCGCAGTATTTT.

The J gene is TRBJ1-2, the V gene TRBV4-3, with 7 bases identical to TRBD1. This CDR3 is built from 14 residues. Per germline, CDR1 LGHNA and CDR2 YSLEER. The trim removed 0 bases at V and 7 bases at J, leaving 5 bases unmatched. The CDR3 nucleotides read TGCGCCAGCAGCCAAGATGGACAGGTGGCTGGCTACACCTTC. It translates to CASSQDGQVAGYTF.

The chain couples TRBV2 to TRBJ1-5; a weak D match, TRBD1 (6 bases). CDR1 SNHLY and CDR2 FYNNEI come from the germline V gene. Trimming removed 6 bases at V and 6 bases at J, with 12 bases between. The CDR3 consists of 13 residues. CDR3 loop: CASRAGEGQPQHF. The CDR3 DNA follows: TGTGCCAGCAGGGCAGGGGAAGGTCAGCCCCAGCATTTT.

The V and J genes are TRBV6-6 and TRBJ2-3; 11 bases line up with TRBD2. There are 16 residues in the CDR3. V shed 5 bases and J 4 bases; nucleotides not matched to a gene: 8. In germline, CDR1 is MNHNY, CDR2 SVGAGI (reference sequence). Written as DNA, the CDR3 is TGTGCCAGCAGTGTCATTAGCGGGAGGGCGTCAGATACGCAGTATTTT. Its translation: CASSVISGRASDTQYF.

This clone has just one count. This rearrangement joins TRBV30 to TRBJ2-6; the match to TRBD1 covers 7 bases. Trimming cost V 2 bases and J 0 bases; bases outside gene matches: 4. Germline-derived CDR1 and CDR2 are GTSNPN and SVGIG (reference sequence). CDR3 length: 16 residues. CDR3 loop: CAWSLGGISGANVLTF. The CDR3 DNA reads TGTGCCTGGAGTCTAGGGGGCATCTCTGGGGCCAACGTCCTGACTTTC.

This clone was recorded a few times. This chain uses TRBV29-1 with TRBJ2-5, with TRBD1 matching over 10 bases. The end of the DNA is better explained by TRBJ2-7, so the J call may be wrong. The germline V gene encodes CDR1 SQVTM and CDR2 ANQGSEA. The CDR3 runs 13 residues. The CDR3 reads CSVEVTGGDEQYF. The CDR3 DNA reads TGCAGCGTTGAAGTGACAGGGGGCGACGAGCAGTACTTC.

The CDR3 here is CASSFGVAGHTGELFF. For the CDR3, the DNA is TGTGCCAGCAGTTTTGGGGTCGCGGGTCACACCGGGGAGCTGTTTTTT. The V and J genes are TRBV27 and TRBJ2-2, with TRBD2 as a possible D gene (5 bases). The V and J ends lost 3 bases and 3 bases respectively, with 14 bases between them. The CDR3 sequence is 16 residues long. Looked up from germline, CDR1 is MNHEY and CDR2 is SMNVEV (reference sequence).

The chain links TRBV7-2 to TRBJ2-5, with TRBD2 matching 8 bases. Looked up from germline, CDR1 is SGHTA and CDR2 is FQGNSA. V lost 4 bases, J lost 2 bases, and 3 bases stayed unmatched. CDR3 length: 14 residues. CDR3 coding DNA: TGTGCCAGCAGCTCCCTAGCGGGTCAAGAGACCCAGTACTTC. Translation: CASSSLAGQETQYF.

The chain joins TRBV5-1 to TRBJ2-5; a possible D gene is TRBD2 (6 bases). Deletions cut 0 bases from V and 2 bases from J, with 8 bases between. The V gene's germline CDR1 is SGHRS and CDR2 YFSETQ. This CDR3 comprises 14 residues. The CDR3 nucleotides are TGCGCCAGCAGCTTGGTTGGAGGGCAAGAGACCCAGTACTTC. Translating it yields CASSLVGGQETQYF.

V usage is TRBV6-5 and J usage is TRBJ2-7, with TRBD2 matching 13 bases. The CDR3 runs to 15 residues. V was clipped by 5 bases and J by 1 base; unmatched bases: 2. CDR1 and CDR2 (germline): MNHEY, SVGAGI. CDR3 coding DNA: TGTGCCAGCAGTCCGGGACTAGCGGGATCCTACGAGCAGTACTTC. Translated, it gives CASSPGLAGSYEQYF.

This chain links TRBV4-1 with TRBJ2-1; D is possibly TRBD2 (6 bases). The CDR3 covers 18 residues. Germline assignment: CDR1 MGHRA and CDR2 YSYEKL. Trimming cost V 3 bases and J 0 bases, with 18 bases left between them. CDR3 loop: CASSQRPAGTSSYNEQFF. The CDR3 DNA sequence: TGCGCCAGCAGCCAGCGACCAGCGGGTACAAGCTCCTACAATGAGCAGTTCTTC.

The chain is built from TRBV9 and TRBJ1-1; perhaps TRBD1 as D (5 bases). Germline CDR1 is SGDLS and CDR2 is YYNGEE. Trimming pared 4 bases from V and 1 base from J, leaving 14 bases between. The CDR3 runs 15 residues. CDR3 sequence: CASSTSGGKNTEAFF. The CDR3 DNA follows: TGTGCCAGCAGCACCTCGGGGGGAAAGAACACTGAAGCTTTCTTT.

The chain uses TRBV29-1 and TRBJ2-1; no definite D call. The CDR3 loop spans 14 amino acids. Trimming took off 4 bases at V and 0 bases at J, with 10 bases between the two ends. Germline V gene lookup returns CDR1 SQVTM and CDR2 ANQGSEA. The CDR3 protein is CSVVAPDSYNEQFF. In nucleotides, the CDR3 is TGCAGCGTTGTGGCTCCTGACTCCTACAATGAGCAGTTCTTC.

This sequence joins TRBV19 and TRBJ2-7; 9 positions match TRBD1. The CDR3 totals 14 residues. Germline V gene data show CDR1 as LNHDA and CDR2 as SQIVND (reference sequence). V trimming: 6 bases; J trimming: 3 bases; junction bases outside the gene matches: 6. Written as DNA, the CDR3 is TGTGCCAGTAGCCAGGACAGGGGAGGCTACGAGCAGTACTTC. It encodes CASSQDRGGYEQYF.

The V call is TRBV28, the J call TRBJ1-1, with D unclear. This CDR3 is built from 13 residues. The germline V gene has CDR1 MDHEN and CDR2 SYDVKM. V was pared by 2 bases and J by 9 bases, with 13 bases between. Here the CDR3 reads CASSLGQTGKAFF. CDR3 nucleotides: TGTGCCAGCAGTTTAGGTCAAACGGGAAAAGCTTTCTTT.

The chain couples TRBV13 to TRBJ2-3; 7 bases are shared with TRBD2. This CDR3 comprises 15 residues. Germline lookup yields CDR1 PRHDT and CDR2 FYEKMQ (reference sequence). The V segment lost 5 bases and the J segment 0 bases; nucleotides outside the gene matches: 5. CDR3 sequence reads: CASSQAGYSTDTQYF. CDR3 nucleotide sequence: TGTGCCAGCAGCCAAGCGGGATACAGCACAGATACGCAGTATTTT.

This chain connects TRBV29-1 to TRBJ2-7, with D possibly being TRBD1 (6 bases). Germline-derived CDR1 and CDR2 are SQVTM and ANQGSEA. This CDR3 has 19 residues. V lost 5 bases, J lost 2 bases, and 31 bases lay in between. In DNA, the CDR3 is TGCAGCGTTAATCTGGCACTATCGGAACAGGGAAGGCCCCCCTACGAGCAGTACTTC. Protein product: CSVNLALSEQGRPPYEQYF.

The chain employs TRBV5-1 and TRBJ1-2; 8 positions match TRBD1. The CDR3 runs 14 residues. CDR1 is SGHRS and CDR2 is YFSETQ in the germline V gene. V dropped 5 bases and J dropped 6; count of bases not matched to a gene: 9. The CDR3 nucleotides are TGCGCCAGCAGTCCGACAGGGGCGGGTGATGGCTACACCTTC. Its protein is CASSPTGAGDGYTF.

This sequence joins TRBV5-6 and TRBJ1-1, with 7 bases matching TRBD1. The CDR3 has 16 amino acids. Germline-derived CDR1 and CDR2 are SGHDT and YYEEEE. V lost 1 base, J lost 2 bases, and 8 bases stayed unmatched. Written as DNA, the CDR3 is TGTGCCAGCAGCTTGAGTTTGACAGGGAAAAACACTGAAGCTTTCTTT. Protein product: CASSLSLTGKNTEAFF.

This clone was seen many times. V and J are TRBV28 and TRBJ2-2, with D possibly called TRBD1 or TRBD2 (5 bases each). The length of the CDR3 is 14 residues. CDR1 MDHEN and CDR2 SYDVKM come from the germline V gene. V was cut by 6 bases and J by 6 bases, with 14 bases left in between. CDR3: CASRSRELAGELFF. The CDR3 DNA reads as TGTGCCAGCAGGTCCAGGGAGTTGGCCGGGGAGCTGTTTTTT.

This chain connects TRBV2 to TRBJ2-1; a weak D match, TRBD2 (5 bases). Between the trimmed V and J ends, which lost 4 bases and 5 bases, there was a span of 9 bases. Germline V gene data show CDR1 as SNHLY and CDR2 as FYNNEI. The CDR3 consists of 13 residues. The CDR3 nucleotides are TGTGCCAGCAGTGTAGGACTGAACAATGAGCAGTTCTTC. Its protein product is CASSVGLNNEQFF.

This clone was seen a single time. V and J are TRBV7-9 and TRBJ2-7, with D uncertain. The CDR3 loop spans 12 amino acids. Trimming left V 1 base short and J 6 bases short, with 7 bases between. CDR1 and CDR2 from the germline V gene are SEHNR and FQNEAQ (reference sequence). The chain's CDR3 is CASSLDYGEQYF. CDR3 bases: TGTGCCAGCAGCTTAGATTATGGCGAGCAGTACTTC.

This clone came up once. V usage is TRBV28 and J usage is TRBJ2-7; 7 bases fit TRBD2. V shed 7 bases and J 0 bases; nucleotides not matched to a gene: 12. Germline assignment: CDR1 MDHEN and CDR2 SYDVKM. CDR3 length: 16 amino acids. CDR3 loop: CASTSFGEGSSYEQYF. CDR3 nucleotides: TGTGCCAGCACCTCTTTCGGGGAGGGAAGCTCCTACGAGCAGTACTTC.

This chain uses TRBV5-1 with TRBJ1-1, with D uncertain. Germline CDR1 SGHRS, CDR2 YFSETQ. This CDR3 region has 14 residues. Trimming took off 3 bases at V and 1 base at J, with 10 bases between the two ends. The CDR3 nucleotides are TGCGCCAGCAGCTCGATGGGTGAGAACACTGAAGCTTTCTTT. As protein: CASSSMGENTEAFF. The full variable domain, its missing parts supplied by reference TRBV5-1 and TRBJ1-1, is KAGVTQTPRYLIKTRGQQVTLSCSPISGHRSVSWYQQTPGQGLQFLFEYFSETQRNKGNFPGRFSGRQFSNSRSEMNVSTLELGDSALYLCASSSMGENTEAFFGQGTRLTVV.

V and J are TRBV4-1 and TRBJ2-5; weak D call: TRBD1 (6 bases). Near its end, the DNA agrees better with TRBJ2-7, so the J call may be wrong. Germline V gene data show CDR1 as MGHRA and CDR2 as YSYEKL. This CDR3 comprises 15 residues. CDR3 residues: CASSQGVQGGYEQYF. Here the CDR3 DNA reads TGCGCCAGCAGCCAAGGAGTACAGGGTGGCTACGAGCAGTACTTC.

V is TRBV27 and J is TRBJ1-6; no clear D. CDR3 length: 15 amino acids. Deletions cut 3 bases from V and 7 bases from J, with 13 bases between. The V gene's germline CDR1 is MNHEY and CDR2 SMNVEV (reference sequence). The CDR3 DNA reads TGTGCCAGCAGTTTTGACCCGACTGAGAATTCACCCCTCCACTTT. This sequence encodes CASSFDPTENSPLHF.

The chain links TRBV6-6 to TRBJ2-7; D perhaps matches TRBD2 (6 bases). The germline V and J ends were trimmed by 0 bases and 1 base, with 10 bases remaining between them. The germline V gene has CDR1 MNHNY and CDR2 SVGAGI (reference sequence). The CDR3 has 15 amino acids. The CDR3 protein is CASSYSRDLSYEQYF. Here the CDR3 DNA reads TGTGCCAGCAGTTACTCCCGGGACTTGTCCTACGAGCAGTACTTC.

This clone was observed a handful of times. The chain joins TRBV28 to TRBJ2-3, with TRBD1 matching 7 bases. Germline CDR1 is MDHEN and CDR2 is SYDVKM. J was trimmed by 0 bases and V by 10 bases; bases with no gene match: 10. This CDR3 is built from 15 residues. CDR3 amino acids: CATLPLDRSTDTQYF. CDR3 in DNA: TGTGCCACCCTACCTCTGGACAGGAGCACAGATACGCAGTATTTT.

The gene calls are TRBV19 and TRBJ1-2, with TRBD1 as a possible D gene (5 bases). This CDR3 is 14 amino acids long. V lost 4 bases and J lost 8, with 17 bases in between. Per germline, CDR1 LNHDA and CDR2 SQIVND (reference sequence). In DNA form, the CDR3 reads TGTGCCAGTAGTACAACAGGAGCCCTATGGGGCTACACCTTC. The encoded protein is CASSTTGALWGYTF.

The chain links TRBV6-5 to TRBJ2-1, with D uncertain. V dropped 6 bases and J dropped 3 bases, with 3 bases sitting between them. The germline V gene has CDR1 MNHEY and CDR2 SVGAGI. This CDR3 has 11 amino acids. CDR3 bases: TGTGCCAGCAGGAACTACAATGAGCAGTTCTTC. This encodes CASRNYNEQFF.